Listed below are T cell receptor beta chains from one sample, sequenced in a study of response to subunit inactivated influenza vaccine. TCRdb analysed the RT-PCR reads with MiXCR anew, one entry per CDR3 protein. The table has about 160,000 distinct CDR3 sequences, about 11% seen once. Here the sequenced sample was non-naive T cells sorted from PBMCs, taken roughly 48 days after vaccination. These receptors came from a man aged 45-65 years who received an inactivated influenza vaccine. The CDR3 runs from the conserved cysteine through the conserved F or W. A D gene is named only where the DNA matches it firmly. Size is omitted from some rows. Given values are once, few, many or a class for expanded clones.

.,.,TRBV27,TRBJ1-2,TGTGCCAGCAGTGTCCGATATAACTATGGCTACACCTTC,CASSVRYNYGYTF
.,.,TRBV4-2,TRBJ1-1,TGTGCCAGCAGCCAAGATCAGCTCCGGGCAGGGCAAACTGAAGCTTTCTTT,CASSQDQLRAGQTEAFF
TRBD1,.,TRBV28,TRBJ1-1,TGTGCCAGCAGTTTCCCCCGTGGGACAGGGCCTGAAGCTTTCTTT,CASSFPRGTGPEAFF
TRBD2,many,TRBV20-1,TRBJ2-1,TGCAGTGCTATTAGGGCTAGCGGCAGGTTTTACAATGAGCAGTTCTTC,CSAIRASGRFYNEQFF
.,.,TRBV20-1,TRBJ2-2,TGCAGTGCTAGAGTTGCATGGGACACCGGGGAGCTGTTTTTT,CSARVAWDTGELFF
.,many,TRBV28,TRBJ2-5,TGTGCCAGCAGTTTGTTTCGGTGGGAGACCCAGTACTTC,CASSLFRWETQYF
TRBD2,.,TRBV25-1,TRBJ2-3,TGTGCCAGCAGAACCCTAGCGGGAGGGACCGCAGATACGCAGTATTTT,CASRTLAGGTADTQYF
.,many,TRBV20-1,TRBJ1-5,TGCAGTGCTAGAGAACACGGGGACCAGCCCCAGCATTTT,CSAREHGDQPQHF
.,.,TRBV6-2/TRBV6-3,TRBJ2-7,TGTGCCAGCAGATTCCGACAGGATTCCTACGAGCAGTACTTC,CASRFRQDSYEQYF
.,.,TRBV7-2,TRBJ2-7,TGTGCCAGCAGCTTAGTGGCTATTTCTTCGGACGAGCAGTACTTC,CASSLVAISSDEQYF
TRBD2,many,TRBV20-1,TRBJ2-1,TGCAGTGCGGAACCTGGACTAGCCTCTGCCTACAATGAGCAGTTCTTC,CSAEPGLASAYNEQFF
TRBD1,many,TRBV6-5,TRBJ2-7,TGTGCCAGCAGTTTGGACAGGGGGACCTACGAGCAGTACTTC,CASSLDRGTYEQYF
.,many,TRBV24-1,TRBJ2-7,TGTGCCACCAGTGATTCTAGTGGGCAGTACTTC,CATSDSSGQYF
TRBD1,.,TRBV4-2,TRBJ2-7,TGTGCCAGCAGCCAGGGACAGGGTGGATCGAGCGAGCAGTACTTC,CASSQGQGGSSEQYF
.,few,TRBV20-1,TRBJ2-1,TGCAGTGCCTGGTCTGGTGAGCAGTTCTTC,CSAWSGEQFF
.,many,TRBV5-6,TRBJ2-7,TGTGCCAGCAGCTTGGACAGGGGAGGTCGGTACGAGCAGTACTTC,CASSLDRGGRYEQYF
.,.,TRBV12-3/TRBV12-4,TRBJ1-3,TGTGCCAGCAGTTTCTCAAGGACAGAGAAAAACACCATATATTTT,CASSFSRTEKNTIYF
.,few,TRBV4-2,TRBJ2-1,TGTGCCAGCAGCCAAGCGTTGGCACCTGAGCAGTTCTTC,CASSQALAPEQFF
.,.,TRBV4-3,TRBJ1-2,TGCGCCAGCAGCCCGGCCTTGAGGTCCGCCAACTATGGCTACACCTTC,CASSPALRSANYGYTF
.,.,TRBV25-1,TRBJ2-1,TGTGCCAGCAGTTCACCCGTTGAGTCCTACAATGAGCAGTTCTTC,CASSSPVESYNEQFF
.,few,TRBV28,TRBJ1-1,TGTGCCAGCAGTTTGGGGACGACCGCTGAAGCTTTCTTT,CASSLGTTAEAFF
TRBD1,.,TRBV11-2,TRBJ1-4,TGTGCCAGCAGCAAAGACAGGGCAACTAATGAAAAACTGTTTTTT,CASSKDRATNEKLFF
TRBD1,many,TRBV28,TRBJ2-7,TGTGCCAGCAGCCCAGAAAGTTGGACAGGGGCTGGTGGGCAGTACTTC,CASSPESWTGAGGQYF
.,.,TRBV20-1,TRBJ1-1,TGCAGTGCTAGTTTACCGACGAACACTGAAGCTTTCTTT,CSASLPTNTEAFF
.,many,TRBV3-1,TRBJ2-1,TGTGCCAGCAGACTAGCCGGACTCTCCTACAATGAGCAGTTCTTC,CASRLAGLSYNEQFF
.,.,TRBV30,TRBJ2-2,TGTGCCTGGAGTGTACTGGCAGCCACCGGGGAGCTGTTTTTT,CAWSVLAATGELFF
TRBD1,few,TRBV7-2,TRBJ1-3,TGTGCCAGCAGCTTGGGCCCGGGGACAGACGGAAACACCATATATTTT,CASSLGPGTDGNTIYF
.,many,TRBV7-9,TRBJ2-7,TGTGCCAGCACCCCTGGAGGGGACAACTACGAGCAGTACTTC,CASTPGGDNYEQYF
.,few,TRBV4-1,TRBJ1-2,TGCGCCAGCAGCCGGAACCCCATGGGGATTGCGACCTATGGCTACACCTTC,CASSRNPMGIATYGYTF
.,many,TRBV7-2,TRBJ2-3,TGTGCCAGCAGCTTAGCAGGGTTGGATGGAGATACGCAGTATTTT,CASSLAGLDGDTQYF
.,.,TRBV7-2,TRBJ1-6,TGTGCCAGCAGCTTAGTTTCGGGAAATTCACCCCTCCACTTT,CASSLVSGNSPLHF
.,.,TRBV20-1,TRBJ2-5,TGCAGTGCTCCAGGACTGGGAGAGACCCAGTACTTC,CSAPGLGETQYF
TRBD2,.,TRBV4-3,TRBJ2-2,TGCGCCAGCAGCCAAGAAGATATGGGACTAGCGGGCAGCAACACCGGGGAGCTGTTTTTT,CASSQEDMGLAGSNTGELFF
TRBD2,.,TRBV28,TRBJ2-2,TGTGCCAGCCTTACCGGGACTAGCGGGTGGGGCGCCGGGGAGCTGTTTTTT,CASLTGTSGWGAGELFF
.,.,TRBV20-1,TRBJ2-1,TGCAGTGCTAGAGGGACGTACAATGAGCAGTTCTTC,CSARGTYNEQFF
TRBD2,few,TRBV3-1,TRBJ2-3,TGTGCCAGCAGCTCGACTAGCGGCGGGTTGGCAGATACGCAGTATTTT,CASSSTSGGLADTQYF
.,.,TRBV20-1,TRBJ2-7,TGCAGTGCTAGACACAAGAACTACGAGCAGTACTTC,CSARHKNYEQYF
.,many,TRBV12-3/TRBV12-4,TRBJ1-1,TGTGCCAGCATCCTAACCTTGGGGGGGAACACTGAAGCTTTCTTT,CASILTLGGNTEAFF
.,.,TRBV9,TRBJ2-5,TGTGCCAGCAGCGTGCAGGGCTCGTACCAAGAGACCCAGTACTTC,CASSVQGSYQETQYF
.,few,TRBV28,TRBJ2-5,TGTGCCAGCAGCCACGGGACCCGGGAGACCCAGTACTTC,CASSHGTRETQYF
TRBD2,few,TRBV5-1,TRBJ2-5,TGCGCCAGCAGCGCGACTAGCGTGGGAGAGACCCAGTACTTC,CASSATSVGETQYF
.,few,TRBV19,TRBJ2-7,TGTGCCAGTTCTAAATCGGGATACGAGCAGTACTTC,CASSKSGYEQYF
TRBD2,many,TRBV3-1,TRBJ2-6,TGTGCCAGCAGCCAAAGACTAGCGGGGGGGTCTGGGGCCAACGTCCTGACTTTC,CASSQRLAGGSGANVLTF
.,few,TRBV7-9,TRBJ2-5,TGTGCCAGCAGCCCTTCATCGGGCGAAGAGACCCAGTACTTC,CASSPSSGEETQYF
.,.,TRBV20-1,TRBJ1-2,TGCAGTGCTAGAGATCTGAAGGGGCCAGCTAACTATGGCTACACCTTC,CSARDLKGPANYGYTF
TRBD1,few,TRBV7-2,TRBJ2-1,TGTGCCAGCGGCGGGACAGGGGCCTACAATGAGCAGTTCTTC,CASGGTGAYNEQFF
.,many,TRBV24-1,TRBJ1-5,TGTGCCACCAGTGCTTCAAATCAGCCCCAGCATTTT,CATSASNQPQHF
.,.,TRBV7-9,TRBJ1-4,TGTGCCAGCAGCTTAGCGGGGGGTTCCAACGAAAAACTGTTTTTT,CASSLAGGSNEKLFF
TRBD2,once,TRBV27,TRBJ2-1,TGTGCCAGCAGTACTCCCCTAGCGGGAGTGGGAAATGAGCAGTTCTTC,CASSTPLAGVGNEQFF
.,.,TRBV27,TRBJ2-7,TGTGCCAGCAGTCCCACCAGGGGGGCATTCTACGAGCAGTACTTC,CASSPTRGAFYEQYF
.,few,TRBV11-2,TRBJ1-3,TGTGCCAGCAGCCTCGCGGGGGTCTATGGAAACACCATATATTTT,CASSLAGVYGNTIYF
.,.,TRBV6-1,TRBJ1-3,TGTGCCAGCAGAGGCGGCCCTGGAAACACCATATATTTT,CASRGGPGNTIYF
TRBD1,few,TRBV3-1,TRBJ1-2,TGTGCCAGCAGCCCCTGGGACAGGGCGGTGAACTATGGCTACACCTTC,CASSPWDRAVNYGYTF
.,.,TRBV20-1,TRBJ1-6,TGCAGTGCTAGGGCGGCCAGAAATTCACCCCTCCACTTT,CSARAARNSPLHF
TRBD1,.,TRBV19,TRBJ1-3,TGTGCCAGTAGTATAGGCCGGGACAGGAGAAACACCATATATTTT,CASSIGRDRRNTIYF
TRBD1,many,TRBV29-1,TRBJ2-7,TGCAGCGTTGAATGGGGACAGGGTTACGAGCAGTACTTC,CSVEWGQGYEQYF
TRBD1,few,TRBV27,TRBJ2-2,TGTGCCAGCAGTGTCGGCCCGGGACAGGAGAACACCGGGGAGCTGTTTTTT,CASSVGPGQENTGELFF
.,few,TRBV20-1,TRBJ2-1,TGCAGTGCTAGTTTCGGGGGTTACTCCTACAATGAGCAGTTCTTC,CSASFGGYSYNEQFF